This T cell receptor (delta chain) was sequenced in a study of human gamma delta and Vdelta1 T cells. Comment on this clone: TCRdb lists the protein of a much larger clone for this DNA, which differs at residue 17, so this is likely a read error; the protein given here is translated from the DNA itself.

CDR1 TSWWSYY and CDR2 QGS come from the germline V gene. The CDR3 loop spans 21 amino acids. After removal of 4 bases from V and 5 bases from J, the junction contained 22 bases not matched to a gene. TCRdb re-processed the PCR reads via CATT. This table holds hundreds of delta-chain clones, under 13% found once. This receptor was obtained from a human donor in good health. J is TRDJ1 and V is TRDV1, with TRDD3 matching 13 bases. The sample consisted of differentiated CD27- Vdelta1 gamma-delta T cells from blood. The DNA of the CDR3 is TGTGCTCTTGGGGGAGTCTACTGGGGGATACGCGATACCTTTCCCTTGGATAAACTCATCTTT. Translated, it gives CALGGVYWGIRDTFPLDKLIF.